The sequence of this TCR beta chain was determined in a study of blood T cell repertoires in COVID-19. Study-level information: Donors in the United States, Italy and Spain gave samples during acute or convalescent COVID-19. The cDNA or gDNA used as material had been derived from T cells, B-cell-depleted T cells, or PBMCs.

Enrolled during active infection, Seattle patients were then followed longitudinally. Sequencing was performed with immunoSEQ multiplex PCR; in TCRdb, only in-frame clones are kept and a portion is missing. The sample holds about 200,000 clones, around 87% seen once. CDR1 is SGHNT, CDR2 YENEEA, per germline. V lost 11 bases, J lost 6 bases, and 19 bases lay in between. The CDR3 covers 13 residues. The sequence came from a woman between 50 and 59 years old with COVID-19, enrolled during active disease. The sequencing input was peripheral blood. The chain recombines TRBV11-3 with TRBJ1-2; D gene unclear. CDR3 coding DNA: TGTGCCCCCAACTCGGCAGGTATGAATGGCTACACCTTC. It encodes CAPNSAGMNGYTF.